The rows below give T cell receptor beta chains drawn from one sample of a study of regulatory T cells in long-lasting Graves disease. TCRdb analysed the multiplex PCR reads with MiXCR anew, one entry per CDR3 protein. This sample carries around 480,000 distinct CDR3 sequences, about 16% of them seen once, and the ten largest clones take 25%. These same data were also listed under a study on T cells in Graves' hyperthyroidism and ophthalmopathy.

Sequences were derived from peripheral blood mononuclear cells (PBMCs), sampled at new diagnosis, from a patient treated with antithyroid drugs. Receptor source: a woman aged 35-65 years with Graves disease. The CDR3 runs from the conserved cysteine through the conserved F or W. The D gene is left open where the match is weak. A row's size may be missing; if present it is once, few, many or a size class.

TRBV27,NA,TRBJ2-2,once,CASSLMVGGGNTGELFF,TGTGCCAGCAGTTTAATGGTTGGAGGGGGGAACACCGGGGAGCTGTTTTTT
TRBV3-1,NA,TRBJ2-5,many,CASSPPATRGETQYF,TGTGCCAGCAGCCCACCGGCGACGAGGGGGGAGACCCAGTACTTC
TRBV5-4,NA,TRBJ2-3,few,CASSLPTTDTQYF,TGTGCCAGCAGCTTACCCACCACAGATACGCAGTATTTT
TRBV20-1,NA,TRBJ2-5,NA,CSASARTNQETQYF,TGCAGTGCTAGTGCAAGGACTAATCAAGAGACCCAGTACTTC
TRBV14,NA,TRBJ2-7,NA,CASSHGTLPTDEQYF,TGTGCCAGCAGCCACGGGACACTACCGACCGACGAGCAGTACTTC
TRBV10-3,TRBD2,TRBJ2-5,NA,CAISGTSGGGPQYF,TGTGCCATCAGTGGGACTAGCGGGGGGGGCCCCCAGTACTTC
TRBV2,TRBD2,TRBJ2-2,few,CASNPGGATTGELFF,TGTGCCAGCAATCCGGGGGGGGCGACGACCGGGGAGCTGTTTTTT
TRBV20-1,NA,TRBJ1-4,many,CSATGRSGRNEKLFF,TGCAGTGCTACCGGACGGAGCGGGCGTAATGAAAAACTGTTTTTT
TRBV7-8,NA,TRBJ2-2,NA,CASSLRRDRSGELFF,TGTGCCAGCAGCTTACGAAGGGATAGGTCCGGGGAGCTGTTTTTT
TRBV6-1,NA,TRBJ1-6,NA,CASFDHRTGSSYNSPLHF,TGTGCCAGCTTCGACCACCGGACGGGGAGCTCCTATAATTCACCCCTCCACTTT
TRBV7-2,TRBD2,TRBJ2-7,many,CASIRIAGAAYEQYF,TGTGCCAGCATCCGCATAGCGGGGGCCGCTTACGAGCAGTACTTC
TRBV18,NA,TRBJ2-1,many,CASSPRGYNEQFF,TGTGCCAGCAGCCCTCGGGGGTACAATGAGCAGTTCTTC
TRBV2,NA,TRBJ1-6,many,CASSESQGTNSPLHF,TGTGCCAGCAGTGAATCCCAGGGAACCAATTCACCCCTCCACTTT
TRBV19,TRBD1,TRBJ1-5,few,CATGQGWQPQHF,TGTGCCACCGGACAGGGGTGGCAGCCCCAGCATTTT
TRBV3-1,TRBD1,TRBJ2-5,many,CASSRGWETQYF,TGTGCCAGTAGCAGGGGGTGGGAGACCCAGTACTTC
TRBV27,NA,TRBJ2-1,many,CASSPFTGINEQFF,TGTGCCAGCAGTCCCTTCACAGGGATTAATGAGCAGTTCTTC
TRBV29-1,NA,TRBJ2-7,few,CSASPSDRFHEQYF,TGCAGCGCTTCCCCCTCGGACAGATTCCACGAGCAGTACTTC
TRBV18,TRBD2,TRBJ2-7,NA,CASSPAPSGTPNEQYF,TGTGCCAGCTCACCTGCTCCTAGCGGGACGCCCAACGAGCAGTACTTC
TRBV11-2,NA,TRBJ1-1,many,CASSSSRPGRSNTEAFF,TGTGCCAGCAGCTCCTCCCGACCAGGCAGATCGAACACTGAAGCTTTCTTT
TRBV25-1,NA,TRBJ1-6,NA,CASSTTGSALHF,TGTGCCAGCAGTACAACAGGATCGGCCCTCCACTTT
TRBV27,NA,TRBJ1-2,NA,CASSFSAARGHGYTF,TGTGCCAGCAGTTTCTCCGCGGCCCGTGGGCATGGCTACACCTTC
TRBV6-9,NA,TRBJ2-5,many,CASSWVPAETQYF,TGTGCCAGCAGTTGGGTTCCCGCGGAGACCCAGTACTTC
TRBV12-3/TRBV12-4,TRBD1,TRBJ1-4,few,CASSLGGGINEKLFF,TGTGCCAGCAGTTTAGGAGGGGGCATTAATGAAAAACTGTTTTTT
TRBV12-3/TRBV12-4,TRBD1,TRBJ2-7,many,CASASRDRTHEQYF,TGTGCCAGCGCTAGCCGGGACAGAACCCACGAGCAGTACTTC
TRBV12-3/TRBV12-4,TRBD2,TRBJ2-1,many,CASNPGGLAGNYNEQFF,TGTGCCAGCAACCCGGGTGGACTAGCGGGGAACTACAATGAGCAGTTCTTC
TRBV20-1,NA,TRBJ1-5,many,CSAMGGNQPQHF,TGCAGTGCTATGGGGGGGAATCAGCCCCAGCATTTT
TRBV6-5,NA,TRBJ1-2,few,CASSYASLGYYGYTF,TGTGCCAGCAGTTACGCGTCTCTCGGGTACTATGGCTACACCTTC
TRBV7-9,NA,TRBJ1-4,few,CASSLINEKLFF,TGTGCCAGCAGCTTAATTAATGAAAAACTGTTTTTT
TRBV30,NA,TRBJ1-1,few,CAWSAGRVNGYTEAFF,TGTGCCTGGAGCGCCGGCAGGGTTAATGGGTACACTGAAGCTTTCTTT
TRBV20-1,NA,TRBJ1-2,few,CSARMGVLANYGYTF,TGCAGTGCTAGAATGGGGGTATTAGCTAACTATGGCTACACCTTC
TRBV11-2,TRBD2,TRBJ2-7,many,CASSISGSYYEQYF,TGTGCCAGCAGCATTAGCGGGTCCTACTACGAGCAGTACTTC
TRBV3-1,TRBD2,TRBJ2-7,many,CASSPLAGGRYEQYF,TGTGCCAGCAGTCCACTAGCGGGGGGTCGGTACGAGCAGTACTTC
TRBV5-1,TRBD1,TRBJ2-7,many,CASSSTAGGSYEQYF,TGCGCCAGCAGCTCCACCGCAGGGGGCTCCTACGAGCAGTACTTC
TRBV10-1,NA,TRBJ2-7,NA,CASSESPGAGSYEQYF,TGCGCCAGCAGTGAGTCGCCGGGGGCTGGTTCCTACGAGCAGTACTTC
TRBV7-2,TRBD1,TRBJ1-5,many,CASSSQGARSNQPQHF,TGTGCCAGCAGCTCTCAGGGGGCTCGTAGCAATCAGCCCCAGCATTTT
TRBV3-1,NA,TRBJ1-4,many,CASSQELMSGEKLFF,TGTGCCAGCAGCCAAGAATTAATGTCTGGTGAAAAACTGTTTTTT
TRBV2,NA,TRBJ2-6,NA,CASSEEGMRGANVLTF,TGTGCCAGCAGTGAGGAGGGAATGAGAGGGGCCAACGTCCTGACTTTC
TRBV6-1,NA,TRBJ2-7,many,CASSKGGRGEYEQYF,TGTGCCAGCAGTAAAGGGGGCAGGGGGGAATACGAGCAGTACTTC
TRBV15,NA,TRBJ2-2,many,CATSRDHDGELFF,TGTGCCACCAGCAGAGATCATGACGGGGAGCTGTTTTTT
TRBV11-2,NA,TRBJ2-1,few,CASSLGAHEQFF,TGTGCCAGCAGCTTAGGGGCTCATGAGCAGTTCTTC
TRBV18,NA,TRBJ2-7,few,CASSPIAGTLYEQYF,TGTGCCAGCTCACCAATTGCAGGGACTCTGTACGAGCAGTACTTC
TRBV7-6,TRBD2,TRBJ2-7,many,CASSSKLAGGIDEQYF,TGTGCCAGCAGCTCTAAATTAGCGGGGGGAATTGACGAGCAGTACTTC
TRBV5-1,TRBD1,TRBJ1-6,many,CASSIRTGDNSPLHF,TGTGCCAGCAGCATCCGGACAGGAGATAATTCACCCCTCCACTTT
TRBV5-6,NA,TRBJ2-1,few,CASSPQPGRPSQFF,TGTGCCAGCAGCCCTCAGCCAGGAAGGCCTAGTCAGTTCTTC
TRBV20-1,TRBD1,TRBJ1-6,once,CSAREFPGQYNSPLYF,TGCAGTGCTAGAGAGTTTCCGGGACAGTATAATTCACCCCTCTACTTT
TRBV6-7,NA,TRBJ1-1,many,CASSYSNGGGSMNTEAFF,TGTGCCAGCAGTTACTCGAACGGGGGAGGGAGTATGAACACTGAAGCTTTCTTT
TRBV19,NA,TRBJ1-5,few,CASRSGASNQPQHF,TGTGCCAGTAGATCGGGGGCGAGCAATCAGCCCCAGCATTTT
TRBV20-1,NA,TRBJ2-1,many,CSARAGVEQFF,TGCAGTGCTAGAGCGGGGGTTGAGCAGTTCTTC